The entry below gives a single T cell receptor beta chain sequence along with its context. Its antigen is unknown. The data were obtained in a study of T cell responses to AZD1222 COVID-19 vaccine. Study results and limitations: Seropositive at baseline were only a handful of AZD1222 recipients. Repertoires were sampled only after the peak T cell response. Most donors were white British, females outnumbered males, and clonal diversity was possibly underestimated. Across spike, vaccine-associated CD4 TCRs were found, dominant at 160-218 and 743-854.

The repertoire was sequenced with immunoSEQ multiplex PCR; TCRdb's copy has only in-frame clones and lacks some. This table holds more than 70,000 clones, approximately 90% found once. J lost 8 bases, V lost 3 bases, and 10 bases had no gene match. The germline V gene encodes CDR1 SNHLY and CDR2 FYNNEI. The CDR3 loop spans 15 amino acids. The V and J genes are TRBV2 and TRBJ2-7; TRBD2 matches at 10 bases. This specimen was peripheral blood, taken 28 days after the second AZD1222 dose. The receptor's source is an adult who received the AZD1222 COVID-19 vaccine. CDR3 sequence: CASSESLAGASQQYF. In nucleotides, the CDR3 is TGTGCCAGCAGTGAGTCTCTAGCGGGAGCAAGTCAGCAGTACTTC.